These 6 T cell receptor beta chains were sequenced from one sample in a study of CD4 and CD8 cells across lung adenocarcinoma regions. TCRdb re-called the PCR reads through MiXCR, storing one row per CDR3 protein. The sample holds about 4,000 distinct CDR3 sequences, just over 50% seen once. The sequencing sample was made of CD4+ T cells from the margin of a lung tumor. These receptors were obtained from a female donor with lung adenocarcinoma. The CD4 and CD8 labels of this study may be unreliable.

As to this clonotype: Relative to the germline gene, one junction end is altered; a read error may explain this. V gene TRBV6-1 combines with J gene TRBJ2-3, with D perhaps being TRBD1 or TRBD2 (6 bases each). The CDR3 has 17 residues. The germline V gene has CDR1 MNHNS and CDR2 SASEGT. The CDR3 here is CASSEARGWGAPDTQYF. The CDR3 region has the DNA TGCGCCAGCAGTGAAGCAAGGGGGTGGGGGGCCCCAGATACGCAGTATTTT.

The J gene is TRBJ2-3, the V gene TRBV6-2 or TRBV6-3; 8 nucleotides match TRBD2. This CDR3 has 15 residues. CDR1 MNHEY and CDR2 SVGEGT come from the germline V gene. V lost 2 bases to trimming and J lost 4 bases; unmatched junction nucleotides: 5. CDR3 DNA: TGTGCCAGCAGTTACGTAGCGGGAAGCCCAGATACGCAGTATTTT. Translating gives CASSYVAGSPDTQYF.

The rearrangement links TRBV27 to TRBJ2-3; D not certain. In germline, CDR1 is MNHEY, CDR2 SMNVEV (reference sequence). V shed 6 bases and J shed 0 bases, with 7 bases lying between them. This CDR3 is built from 13 residues. The CDR3 is CASRSDSTDTQYF. CDR3 DNA sequence: TGTGCCAGCAGATCTGACAGCACAGATACGCAGTATTTT.

This clonotype is a singleton in its sample. The rearrangement uses TRBV6-1 and TRBJ2-7; perhaps TRBD2 as D (6 bases). CDR1 and CDR2 from the germline V gene are MNHNS and SASEGT. This CDR3 is built from 14 residues. The V gene lost 6 bases and the J gene lost 0 bases, with 12 bases spanning the gap. The CDR3 nucleotides are TGTGCCAGCAGGGACTACCAAAGCTCCTACGAGCAGTACTTC. Protein: CASRDYQSSYEQYF.

This chain joins TRBV7-6 and TRBJ2-1; D gene ambiguous. The CDR3 spans 12 residues. CDR1 is SGHVS and CDR2 is FNYEAQ in the germline V gene. V lost 5 bases, J lost 8 bases, and 10 bases lay in between. CDR3 nucleotide sequence: TGTGCCAGCAGCCACGGTGGGGATGAGCAGTTCTTC. This codes for CASSHGGDEQFF.

The rearrangement joins TRBV25-1 to TRBJ2-5; 8 bases agree with TRBD2. The J call may be mistaken, given a closer DNA end match to TRBJ2-3. The V gene's germline CDR1 is MGHDK and CDR2 SYGVNS. This CDR3 has 15 amino acids. The CDR3 is CARASGGRGKETQYF. Here the CDR3 DNA reads TGTGCCAGGGCCAGCGGGGGCCGCGGCAAAGAGACCCAGTATTTT.